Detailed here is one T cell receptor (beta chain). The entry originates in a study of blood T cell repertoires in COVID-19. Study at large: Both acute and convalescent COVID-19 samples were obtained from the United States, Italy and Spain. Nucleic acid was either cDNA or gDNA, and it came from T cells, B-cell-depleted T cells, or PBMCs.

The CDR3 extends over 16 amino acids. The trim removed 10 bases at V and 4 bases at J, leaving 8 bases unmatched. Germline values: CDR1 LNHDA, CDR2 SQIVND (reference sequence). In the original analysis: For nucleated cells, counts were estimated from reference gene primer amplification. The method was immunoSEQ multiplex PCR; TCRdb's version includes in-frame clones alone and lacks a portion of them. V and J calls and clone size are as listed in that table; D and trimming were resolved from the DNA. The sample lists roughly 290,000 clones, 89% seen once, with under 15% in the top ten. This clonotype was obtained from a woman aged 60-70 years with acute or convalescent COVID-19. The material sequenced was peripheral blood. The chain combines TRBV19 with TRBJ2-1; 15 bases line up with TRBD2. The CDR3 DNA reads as TGTGCCACCAGGACTAGCGGGGGGGCCCAGTACAATGAGCAGTTCTTC. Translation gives CATRTSGGAQYNEQFF.